This TCR beta chain is drawn from a study of T cell changes during pregnancy in multiple sclerosis (dated by TCRdb to between 2018 and 2021). General notes on the study: The study looked at changes in the T cell repertoire across pregnancy in women with multiple sclerosis.

The V end loses 2 bases and the J end loses 4 bases, and a stretch of 15 bases separates them. CDR1 and CDR2 are read off the germline V gene (reference sequence) as LNHDA and SQIVND. Including the terminal cysteine and phenylalanine, the CDR3 comprises 16 residues. CDR3 DNA is the only sequence kept; it has 48 bases, read in frame from the first base. To prepare the library, the immunoSEQ multiplex PCR assay was applied. TCRdb's version of the immuneACCESS table is confined to in-frame rearrangements and falls short of the full clone set. An unresolved V gene accounts for under half of the shortfall where checked; the remainder is of unknown origin. In this sample the table shows roughly 57,000 clones, approximately 90% of which occur a single time. The ten largest make up 2% to 3% of the sample. With regard to this clone: There is no known antigen for this receptor. It has no much larger one-base neighbor in the sample; base qualities were not kept.

The TCR originated in a female donor with multiple sclerosis, enrolled in a pregnancy study. Sequencing was performed on peripheral blood, taken in the first trimester of pregnancy. The chain couples TRBV19 to TRBJ1-5, with the D gene not clear enough to name. Here the CDR3 is given as CASSITMLDTNQPQHF. The sequence in DNA is TGTGCCAGTAGTATAACGATGCTAGATACTAATCAGCCCCAGCATTTT.